This T cell receptor (beta chain) was sequenced in a study of vaccination and CD4 T cells after COVID-19. Across the study: Convalescent donors: six male, four female; seven Caucasian, two Asian, one multiracial, two Hispanic. A CEFX pool, an HIV-1 Nef pool, or no peptide went to control cultures.

The treatment is: approximately 10-day PBMC culture with coronavirus spike peptide pools or control peptides (ViraFEST assay). In the ViraFEST assay, peptide-pool expansion preceded TCR sequencing of expanded clonotypes. PBMCs were cultured at over 1.5 million per well with 8 to 10 IU/ml IL-2 and about 10 ug/ml peptide pools. Sequencing of cultured CD4+ T cell DNA used the Oncomine TCR Beta short-read assay. TCRdb passed the PCR reads through MiXCR, listing each CDR3 protein once. The repertoire holds fewer than 15,000 distinct CDR3 sequences, with around two fifths as singletons. This CDR3 has 14 amino acids. Looked up from germline, CDR1 is SGHTA and CDR2 is FQGNSA. Trimming took off 5 bases at V and 0 bases at J, with 8 bases between the two ends. On this clonotype: The antigen remains undetermined.

This sequence originates from a human donor who had recovered from COVID-19. The J gene is TRBJ2-4, the V gene TRBV7-2, with D uncertain. The material sequenced was CD4+ T cells from blood, cultured in vitro. Here the CDR3 DNA reads TGTGCCAGCAGCCTAGAGCGAGCCAAAAACATTCAGTACTTC. Its protein is CASSLERAKNIQYF.